The rows below give T cell receptor beta chains drawn from one sample of a study of spatial heterogeneity in lung cancer. From the 5' RACE reads, TCRdb called clonotypes with MiXCR, one entry per CDR3 protein. The sample has 70,000 to 90,000 distinct CDR3 sequences; less than 15% are singletons. Sequences were derived from PBMCs, sampled at surgery. Receptor source: a male donor with early-stage non-small cell lung cancer. CDR3s include the opening cysteine and the closing phenylalanine or tryptophan.

v_call	j_call	cdr3_aa
TRBV28	TRBJ1-5	CASTRSLQGASWNQPQHF
TRBV6-5	TRBJ1-6	CASSSWNHYNSPLHF
TRBV30	TRBJ2-7	CACPGPTGEQYF
TRBV7-7	TRBJ2-1	CASSPGTGYGEQFF
TRBV11-2	TRBJ2-7	CASRLPGLGTYEQYF
TRBV9	TRBJ2-5	CASSPGTQETQYF
TRBV5-1	TRBJ2-7	CASSLVGPSEQYF
TRBV9	TRBJ1-3	CASSADRGPSGNTIYF
TRBV14	TRBJ1-1	CASSPYTTGSGTEAFF
TRBV6-1	TRBJ2-3	CASSLYGGSTTDTQYF
TRBV4-1	TRBJ2-7	CASSQGPGSYEQYF
TRBV7-8	TRBJ1-6	CASSLGGTGENSPLHF
TRBV20-1	TRBJ2-7	CSAALGYEQYF
TRBV25-1	TRBJ1-1	CASSGKGNTEAFF
TRBV20-1	TRBJ1-4	CSAREQKDEKLFF